This T cell receptor (beta chain) was sequenced in a study of response to subunit inactivated influenza vaccine. Whole-study results and caveats: Authors suggested that a seasonal influenza vaccination recruits few new T cells each time.

This clonotype was observed a handful of times. Its antigen is undetermined. MiXCR, applied by TCRdb to the RT-PCR reads, yields one record per CDR3 protein. This sample has under 800,000 distinct CDR3 sequences, with approximately 13% found just once. This sequence was found in a man in his fifties who received an inactivated influenza vaccine. Here the sequenced sample was PBMCs from blood, taken roughly 15 days before vaccination.

The CDR3 DNA is TGTGCCAGCAGCTTAGGGGAGGGCGGGAGGAGCTCCTACAATGAGCAGTTCTTC. Translation: CASSLGEGGRSSYNEQFF. The chain has TRBV7-8 and TRBJ2-1, with TRBD2 matching 8 bases. Trimming removed 1 base from V and 0 bases from J; junction bases left unmatched: 8. The V gene's germline CDR1 is SGHVS and CDR2 FQNEAQ. The CDR3 runs 18 residues. Variable domain in full (rest from reference TRBV7-8 and TRBJ2-1): GAGVSQSPRYKVAKRGQDVALRCDPISGHVSLFWYQQALGQGPEFLTYFQNEAQLDKSGLPSDRFFAERPEGSVSTLKIQRTQQEDSAVYLCASSLGEGGRSSYNEQFFGPGTRLTVL.